The 21 T cell receptor beta chains reported below all come from one sample, sequenced in a study of T cell repertoires in cytomegalovirus infection. TCRdb re-called the reads with MiXCR, one entry per CDR3 protein. Altogether about 140,000 distinct CDR3 sequences are present, about 6.5% being singletons, with the ten largest covering roughly 18%. The specimen sequenced was PBMCs. These receptors were collected from a human donor in good health (CMV status not recorded). Some clones in this sample may be carry-over from other donors' samples.

At least ten counts were recorded for this clonotype. The genes are TRBV7-2 and TRBJ2-6, with D possibly being TRBD1 (5 bases). Trimming took off 0 bases at V and 0 bases at J, with 9 bases between the two ends. Germline CDR1 SGHTA, CDR2 FQGNSA. CDR3 length equals 17 residues. CDR3 DNA sequence: TGTGCCAGCAGCTTAGCGGGGCGGAGCTCTGGGGCCAACGTCCTGACTTTC. Its translation is CASSLAGRSSGANVLTF.

In the case of this clonotype: The final CDR3 position lacks the conserved phenylalanine or tryptophan, pointing to a likely read error. The genes are TRBV7-2 and TRBJ1-2; D ambiguous. V was trimmed by 3 bases and J by 8 bases, leaving 7 bases between them. This CDR3 is built from 11 residues. Germline V gene sequence: CDR1 SGHTA, CDR2 FQGNSA. The CDR3 region is CASSFGLGYTC. The DNA for the CDR3 is TGTGCCAGCAGCTTCGGACTCGGCTACACCTGC.

The sample holds many counts of this clonotype. The chain links TRBV7-2 to TRBJ2-5; D is uncertain. V was shortened by 1 base and J by 5 bases, with 14 bases between the two germline ends. Germline CDR1 SGHTA, CDR2 FQGNSA. The CDR3 is 15 residues long. Here the CDR3 DNA reads TGTGCCAGCAGCTTAGAGGTTCGACCGCTGGAGACCCAGTACTTC. Its protein product is CASSLEVRPLETQYF.

Comments on this clonotype: A much larger clone sits a single nucleotide away, making a read error possible. This sequence joins TRBV6-6 and TRBJ2-1, with 7 positions matching TRBD2. The CDR3 covers 14 residues. Unmatched junction bases numbered 8, after V lost 5 bases and J lost 7 bases. Germline V gene data show CDR1 as MNHNY and CDR2 as SVGAGI (reference sequence). CDR3 sequence: CASSPVGGGNEQFF. DNA of the CDR3: TGTGCCAGCAGTCCCGTCGGGGGAGGGAATGAGCAGTTCTTC.

This clonotype was detected many times. The rearrangement joins TRBV7-2 to TRBJ2-1; 8 positions match TRBD1. This CDR3 has 16 residues. Germline V CDR1 and CDR2: SGHTA, FQGNSA. With 2 bases clipped from V and 8 bases from J, the junction kept 11 bases outside the gene matches. The CDR3 loop is CASSLTRGQGSHEQFF. CDR3 DNA sequence: TGTGCCAGCAGCTTAACCCGAGGACAGGGCAGCCATGAGCAGTTCTTC. The full variable domain, completed using reference TRBV7-2 and TRBJ2-1, is GAGVSQSPSNKVTEKGKDVELRCDPISGHTALYWYRQSLGQGLEFLIYFQGNSAPDKSGLPSDRFSAERTGGSVSTLTIQRTQQEDSAVYLCASSLTRGQGSHEQFFGPGTRLTVL.

V is TRBV7-3 and J is TRBJ2-5; 8 nucleotides align to TRBD2. J was trimmed by 3 bases and V by 8 bases; bases with no gene match: 8. The CDR3 is 14 amino acids. Germline lookup yields CDR1 SGHTA and CDR2 FQGTGA. CDR3 nucleotides: TGTGCCAGCTCCAGCGGGGGTTTGGAAGAGACCCAGTACTTC. Translated: CASSSGGLEETQYF.

This clonotype was found many times. CDR3 sequence reads: CSGGQGKETEAFF. The DNA for the CDR3 is TGCAGCGGGGGACAGGGCAAGGAAACTGAAGCTTTCTTT. The J gene is TRBJ1-1, the V gene TRBV29-1; the match to TRBD1 covers 9 bases. This CDR3 comprises 13 residues. Germline V lookup: CDR1 SQVTM, CDR2 ANQGSEA. The trim removed 7 bases at V and 5 bases at J, leaving 8 bases unmatched. Full variable domain (rest looked up from reference TRBV29-1 and TRBJ1-1): SAVISQKPSRDICQRGTSLTIQCQVDSQVTMMFWYRQQPGQSLTLIATANQGSEATYESGFVIDKFPISRPNLTFSTLTVSNMSPEDSSIYLCSGGQGKETEAFFGQGTRLTVV.

V and J are TRBV20-1 and TRBJ2-5; possible D gene TRBD2, 5 bases. Germline values: CDR1 DFQATT, CDR2 SNEGSKA (reference sequence). This CDR3 has 17 amino acids. Trimming left V 0 bases short and J 1 base short, with 18 bases between. DNA of the CDR3: TGCAGTGCTAGAGAGGGAGATGTAACCTGGCCCCAAGAGACCCAGTACTTC. Amino acid sequence: CSAREGDVTWPQETQYF.

This clonotype has a count of ten or more. CDR3 nucleotides: TGTGCCAGCAGCCTCACAAGGACCACTGAAGCTTTCTTT. It encodes CASSLTRTTEAFF. The chain joins TRBV12-3 or TRBV12-4 to TRBJ1-1; D gene ambiguous. CDR3 length equals 13 residues. Between the trimmed V and J ends, which lost 6 bases and 4 bases, there was a span of 12 bases.

This clonotype was counted ten times or more. This chain connects TRBV27 to TRBJ2-7, with TRBD2 matching 9 bases. There are 13 residues in the CDR3. Germline V gene lookup returns CDR1 MNHEY and CDR2 SMNVEV (reference sequence). Trimming cost V 5 bases and J 7 bases; bases outside gene matches: 6. The CDR3 DNA sequence: TGTGCCAGCAGTGTGCGGGGGGGCCGGGAGCAGTACTTC. Translation: CASSVRGGREQYF.

At least ten counts were recorded for this clonotype. The rearrangement uses TRBV25-1 and TRBJ2-7, with unresolved D. The CDR3 is 13 amino acids. Germline loops: CDR1 MGHDK, CDR2 SYGVNS. V was cut by 1 base and J by 1 base, with 5 bases left in between. The CDR3 here is CASSESWSYEQYF. The DNA of the CDR3 is TGTGCCAGCAGTGAATCCTGGTCCTACGAGCAGTACTTC.

This clonotype was counted ten times or more. The chain recombines TRBV7-2 with TRBJ2-5; 10 bases line up with TRBD1. The CDR3 runs 17 residues. Germline trimming cut 1 base from V and 1 base from J; bases unmatched to any gene: 6. Germline CDR1 reads SGHTA; CDR2 reads FQGNSA. The CDR3 protein is CASSLGGQGVFQETQYF. The CDR3 DNA is TGTGCCAGCAGCTTAGGCGGACAGGGGGTCTTCCAAGAGACCCAGTACTTC.

This clonotype was picked up a small number of times. This chain connects TRBV28 to TRBJ2-4; 9 nucleotides agree with TRBD2. The CDR3 extends over 18 amino acids. With V trimmed by 2 bases and J by 9 bases, 17 bases remained unmatched. CDR1 MDHEN and CDR2 SYDVKM come from the germline V gene. The CDR3 loop reads CASSLIQETAGGPGIQYF. Written as DNA, the CDR3 is TGTGCCAGCAGTTTAATCCAGGAGACGGCGGGGGGGCCGGGCATTCAGTACTTC.

This clonotype was counted ten times or more. V usage is TRBV7-2 and J usage is TRBJ2-5; D gene unclear. Trimming removed 3 bases from V and 4 bases from J, with 12 bases in between. Germline-derived CDR1 and CDR2 are SGHTA and FQGNSA. The CDR3 extends over 14 amino acids. The CDR3 here is CASSFSLSAETQYF. CDR3 sequence (DNA): TGTGCCAGCAGCTTCAGCTTGAGCGCAGAGACCCAGTACTTC.

This clonotype has just a few counts. The chain joins TRBV20-1 to TRBJ2-3, with 7 bases that match TRBD1. From germline, CDR1 is DFQATT and CDR2 SNEGSKA (reference sequence). The length of the CDR3 is 15 residues. J was trimmed by 8 bases and V by 2 bases; bases with no gene match: 13. DNA of the CDR3: TGCAGTGCTAGATCCGACAGGGCTTTCCTCGGTACGCAGTATTTT. As protein: CSARSDRAFLGTQYF.

The chain employs TRBV10-3 and TRBJ2-4; tentatively, D is TRBD2 (5 bases). V lost 8 bases to trimming and J lost 1 base, with 9 bases between them. The germline CDR1 and CDR2 sequences are ENHRY and SYGVKD. The CDR3 runs 13 residues. The CDR3 sequence is CAIAPGAKNIQYF. The DNA of the CDR3 is TGTGCCATCGCCCCGGGGGCCAAAAACATTCAGTACTTC.

This clonotype was observed many times. The rearrangement joins TRBV10-3 to TRBJ1-6, with 7 positions matching TRBD1. The CDR3 loop spans 12 amino acids. J lost 10 bases, V lost 10 bases, and 7 bases had no gene match. Germline values: CDR1 ENHRY, CDR2 SYGVKD. The CDR3 reads CASRGSGSPLHF. CDR3 nucleotides: TGTGCCAGCAGGGGGAGTGGATCACCCCTCCACTTT.

This clonotype showed up many times. The rearrangement joins TRBV29-1 to TRBJ1-5; perhaps TRBD1 as D (5 bases). CDR3 length: 12 residues. Germline V gene lookup returns CDR1 SQVTM and CDR2 ANQGSEA. Trimming took off 4 bases at V and 3 bases at J, with 7 bases between the two ends. The DNA for the CDR3 is TGCAGCGTTGGGGGGGTCAATCAGCCCCAGCATTTT. It yields the protein CSVGGVNQPQHF.

The V and J genes are TRBV20-1 and TRBJ2-1, with D perhaps TRBD2 (6 bases). The germline V gene encodes CDR1 DFQATT and CDR2 SNEGSKA (reference sequence). V was trimmed by 6 bases and J by 8 bases, leaving 26 bases between them. The CDR3 contains 16 residues. CDR3 in amino acids: CSAAAPTSGFADEQFF. CDR3 sequence (DNA): TGCAGTGCCGCGGCTCCGACTAGTGGCTTTGCGGATGAGCAGTTCTTC.

This clonotype was observed many times. The chain employs TRBV5-8 and TRBJ1-6, with a possible D match to TRBD1 (6 bases). CDR3 length: 16 residues. In germline, CDR1 is SGHTS, CDR2 YDEGEE. Trimming left V 4 bases short and J 1 base short, with 12 bases between. CDR3 nucleotides: TGTGCCAGCAGCCCGAGGGGGGTTTCCTATAATTCACCCCTCCACTTT. This translates into CASSPRGVSYNSPLHF.

This clonotype was seen at least ten times. The chain combines TRBV20-1 with TRBJ1-1; possible D gene TRBD1, 6 bases. The CDR3 runs to 13 residues. V shed 5 bases and J shed 5 bases, with 15 bases lying between them. The germline V gene has CDR1 DFQATT and CDR2 SNEGSKA (reference sequence). The CDR3 spells CSALSTGSTEAFF. The CDR3 DNA is TGCAGTGCTTTGTCCACAGGGTCGACTGAAGCTTTCTTT.